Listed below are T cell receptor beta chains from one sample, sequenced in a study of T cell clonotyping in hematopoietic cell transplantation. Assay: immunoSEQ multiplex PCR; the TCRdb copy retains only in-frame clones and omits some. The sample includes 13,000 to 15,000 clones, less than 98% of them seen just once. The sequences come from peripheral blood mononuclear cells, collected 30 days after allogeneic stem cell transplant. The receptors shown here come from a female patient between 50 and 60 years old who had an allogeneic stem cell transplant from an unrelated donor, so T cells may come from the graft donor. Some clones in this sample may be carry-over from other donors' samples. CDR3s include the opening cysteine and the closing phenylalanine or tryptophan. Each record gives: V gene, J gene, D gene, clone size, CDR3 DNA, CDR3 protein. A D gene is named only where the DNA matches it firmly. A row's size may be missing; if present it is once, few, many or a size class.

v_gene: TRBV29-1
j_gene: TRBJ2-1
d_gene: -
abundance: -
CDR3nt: TGCAGCGTCGAAATCTTACGGGGGGCCTCCTACAATGAGCAGTTCTTC
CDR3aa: CSVEILRGASYNEQFF

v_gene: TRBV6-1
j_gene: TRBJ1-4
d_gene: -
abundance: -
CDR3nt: TGTGCCAGCAGTGAAGGGGGGGTTCGGGTACTGTTTTTT
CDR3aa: CASSEGGVRVLFF

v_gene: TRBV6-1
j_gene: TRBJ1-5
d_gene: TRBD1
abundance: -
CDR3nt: TGTGCCAGCACTCGGGACAGCCTAAGCAATCAGCCCCAGCATTTT
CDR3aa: CASTRDSLSNQPQHF

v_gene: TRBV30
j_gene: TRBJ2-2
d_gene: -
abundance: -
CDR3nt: TGTGCCTGGAGTCGGACTTCCTCCGGGGAGCTGTTTTTT
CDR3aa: CAWSRTSSGELFF

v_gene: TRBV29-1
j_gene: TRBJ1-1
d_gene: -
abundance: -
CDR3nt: TGCAGCGTTGTCCAGGACGGCAACACTGAAGCTTTCTTT
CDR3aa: CSVVQDGNTEAFF

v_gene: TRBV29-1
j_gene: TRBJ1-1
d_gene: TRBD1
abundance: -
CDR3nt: TGCAGCGTTGGAGGTAGGACAGGGGTTAACACTGAAGCTTTCTTT
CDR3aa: CSVGGRTGVNTEAFF

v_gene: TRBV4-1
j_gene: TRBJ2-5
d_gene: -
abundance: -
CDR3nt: TGCGCCAGCAGCCAAGAGGAGGCCAGGGAGACCCAGTACTTC
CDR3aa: CASSQEEARETQYF

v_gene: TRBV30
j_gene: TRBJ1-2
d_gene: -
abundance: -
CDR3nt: TGTGCCTGGACCCCAACCGGGCAGATTGGCTACACCTTC
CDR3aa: CAWTPTGQIGYTF

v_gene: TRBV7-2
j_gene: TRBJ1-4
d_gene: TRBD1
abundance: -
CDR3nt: TGTGCCAGCAGCTTTGGGACAGGGGCGGTAAAACTGTTTTTT
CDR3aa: CASSFGTGAVKLFF

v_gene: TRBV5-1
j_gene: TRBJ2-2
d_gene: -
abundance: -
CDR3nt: TGCGCCAGCAGATCAGGGAACACCGGGGAGCTGTTTTTT
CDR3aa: CASRSGNTGELFF

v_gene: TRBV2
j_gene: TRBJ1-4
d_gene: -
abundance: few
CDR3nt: TGTGCCAGCAATCTAGGACGGAACCTTGAAAAACTGTTTTTT
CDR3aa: CASNLGRNLEKLFF

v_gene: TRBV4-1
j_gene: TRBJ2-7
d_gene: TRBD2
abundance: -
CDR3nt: TGCGCCAGCAGCCCCAGCAACGGGGGGAGGTACGAGCAGTACTTC
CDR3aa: CASSPSNGGRYEQYF

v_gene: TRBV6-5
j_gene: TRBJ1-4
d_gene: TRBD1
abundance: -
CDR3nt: TGTGCCAGCAGTGGAGGGGGCGCGGGAGAAAAACTGTTTTTT
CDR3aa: CASSGGGAGEKLFF

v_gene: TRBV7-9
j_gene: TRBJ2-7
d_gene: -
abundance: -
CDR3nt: TGTGCCAGCAGCTCGGAGGGGTGGGGACCTCTCGGCGAGCAGTACTTC
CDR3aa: CASSSEGWGPLGEQYF

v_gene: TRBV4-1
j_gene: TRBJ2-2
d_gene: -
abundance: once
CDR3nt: TGCGCCAGCAGCCAACAGGTCTTCGGGGCCACCGGGGAGCTGTTTTTT
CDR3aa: CASSQQVFGATGELFF

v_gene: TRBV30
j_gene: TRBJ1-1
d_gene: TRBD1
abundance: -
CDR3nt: TGTGCCTGCGGGACAGGGCTTAACACTGAAGCTTTCTTT
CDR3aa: CACGTGLNTEAFF

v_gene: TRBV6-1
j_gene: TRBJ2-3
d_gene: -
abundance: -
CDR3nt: TGTGCCAGCAGTCCCCAGGACCTCGGAGATACGCAGTATTTT
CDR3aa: CASSPQDLGDTQYF

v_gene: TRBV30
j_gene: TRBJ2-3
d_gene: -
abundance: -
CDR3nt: TGTGCCTGGAGTGTAGGGCAGTTAGTGGGTACGCAGTATTTT
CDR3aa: CAWSVGQLVGTQYF

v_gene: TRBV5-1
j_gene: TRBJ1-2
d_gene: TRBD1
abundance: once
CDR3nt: TGCGCCAGCAGCTCCCAAGGCAGGGGGGATGGCTACACCTTC
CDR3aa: CASSSQGRGDGYTF

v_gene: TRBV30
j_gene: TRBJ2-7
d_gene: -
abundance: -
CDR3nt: TGTGCCTGGAGTGGTAGGGGCGCGTTCTACGAGCAGTACTTC
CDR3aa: CAWSGRGAFYEQYF

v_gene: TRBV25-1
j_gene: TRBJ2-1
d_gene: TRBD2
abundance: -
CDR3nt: TGTGCCAGCAGTGGACTAGCGGGAGAGTACAATGAGCAGTTCTTC
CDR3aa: CASSGLAGEYNEQFF

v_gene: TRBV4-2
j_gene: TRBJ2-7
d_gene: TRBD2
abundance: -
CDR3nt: TGTGCCAGCAGCCAACCGACTAGCGGGGCTTCCTACGAGCAGTACTTC
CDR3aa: CASSQPTSGASYEQYF